The next 26 T cell receptor beta chains were all read from a single sample in a study of metastatic and nonmetastatic thyroid tumors. Before thyroid surgery, none of the patients had received any treatment. TCRdb reprocessed the PCR reads using MiXCR. The sample contains about 35,000 clones, approximately 19% of which appear only once. Input material: blood. Every receptor here comes from a female donor with papillary thyroid cancer or a benign thyroid nodule (not recorded which). Some clones in this sample may be carry-over from other donors' samples.

This clone was found many times. DNA of the CDR3: TGCAGTGCTCGGGACTGGACAGAGAATTCACCCCTCCACTTT. Translating gives CSARDWTENSPLHF. This chain joins TRBV20-1 and TRBJ1-6; D is possibly TRBD1 (6 bases). CDR3 size: 14 residues. V was shortened by 5 bases and J by 7 bases, with 15 bases between the two germline ends. CDR1 is DFQATT and CDR2 is SNEGSKA in the germline V gene (reference sequence).

This clone was picked up a small number of times. This may stem from a read error, because a much larger clone lies one nucleotide away. This specimen includes other DNA sequences encoding the same CDR3. The rearrangement uses TRBV6-2 or TRBV6-3 and TRBJ2-6; 7 positions agree with TRBD1. Germline values: CDR1 MNHEY, CDR2 SVGEGT. The CDR3 covers 17 residues. The CDR3 nucleotides read TGTGCCAGCAGTTATGCCGGCAGGGGGTCTGGGGCCAACGTCCTGACCTTC. Residues: CASSYAGRGSGANVLTF.

Notes on this clone: A read error may account for a junction end that differs from germline. V and J are TRBV7-2 and TRBJ2-1; TRBD2 is a possible D gene (6 bases). This CDR3 is built from 14 residues. Germline V lookup: CDR1 SGHTA, CDR2 FQGNSA. The CDR3 loop reads CAITVGGARRDLGF. CDR3 nucleotide sequence: TGTGCCATCACCGTCGGTGGTGCGAGGCGGGATCTAGGCTTC.

V usage is TRBV2 and J usage is TRBJ2-7; D remains ambiguous. V was shortened by 7 bases and J by 3 bases, with 13 bases between the two germline ends. The germline CDR1 and CDR2 sequences are SNHLY and FYNNEI. This CDR3 has 13 residues. In nucleotides, the CDR3 is TGTGCCAGCATGGCACCGGACGGCTACGAGCAGTACTTC. Its translation: CASMAPDGYEQYF.

In its sample, this clone was seen many times. The rearrangement links TRBV7-2 to TRBJ2-3, with 7 bases identical to TRBD2. This CDR3 has 13 amino acids. The trim removed 0 bases at V and 6 bases at J, leaving 0 bases unmatched. Germline lookup yields CDR1 SGHTA and CDR2 FQGNSA. CDR3 sequence: CASSLAGGDTQYF. DNA for the CDR3: TGTGCCAGCAGCTTAGCGGGAGGGGATACGCAGTATTTT.

In its sample, this clone was seen many times. The V and J genes are TRBV12-3 or TRBV12-4 and TRBJ1-3; D is unresolved. The CDR3 extends over 12 amino acids. With 5 bases removed from V and 2 bases from J, the gap between germline ends came to 4 bases. CDR3 sequence reads: CASSRTGNTIYF. For the CDR3, the DNA is TGTGCCAGCAGTCGAACTGGAAACACCATATATTTT.

This clone came up many times. The rearrangement joins TRBV5-4 to TRBJ2-7; a weak D match, TRBD1 (6 bases). From germline, CDR1 is SGHNT and CDR2 YYREEE (reference sequence). This CDR3 spans 15 amino acids. Trimming took off 7 bases at V and 4 bases at J, with 21 bases between the two ends. CDR3 sequence reads: CASGLGGPNSYEQYF. CDR3 bases: TGTGCCAGCGGGTTAGGGGGACCCAATTCGTACGAGCAGTACTTC.

This clone has at least ten counts. One base away lies a much larger clone, so this may be a sequencing read error. The chain combines TRBV7-2 with TRBJ2-7; 8 bases map to TRBD2. The V and J ends lost 5 bases and 5 bases, in that order; junction bases with no gene match: 5. Germline loops: CDR1 SGHTA, CDR2 FQGNSA. This CDR3 comprises 13 residues. CDR3 sequence (DNA): TGTGCCAGCAGCCCGGGGGGGGCGGACGAGCAGTACTTC. Translation: CASSPGGADEQYF.

Remarks on this clone: One junction end disagrees with the germline gene, perhaps due to a read error. The same CDR3 also results from other DNA sequences found in this sample. The chain has TRBV20-1 and TRBJ1-3; D unresolved. Germline V CDR1 and CDR2: DFQATT, SNEGSKA (reference sequence). The CDR3 length is 12 residues. Here the CDR3 DNA reads TGCAGTGCTAGCCCGGGAGGAAACATCATATATTTT. Translating it yields CSASPGGNIIYF.

By frequency in the sample, this clone is medium-sized. The chain recombines TRBV6-2 or TRBV6-3 with TRBJ1-3; D remains ambiguous. Looked up from germline, CDR1 is MNHEY and CDR2 is SVGEGT. The CDR3 extends over 15 amino acids. V shed 2 bases and J shed 0 bases, with 8 bases lying between them. The CDR3 here is CASSYVESSGNTIYF. The CDR3 nucleotides are TGTGCCAGCAGTTACGTCGAGAGCTCTGGAAACACCATATATTTT.

This clone was recorded at least ten times. The genes are TRBV20-1 and TRBJ1-6; D might be TRBD1 (5 bases). Germline V gene lookup returns CDR1 DFQATT and CDR2 SNEGSKA (reference sequence). This CDR3 is 11 amino acids long. The V and J ends lost 2 bases and 14 bases respectively, with 10 bases between them. CDR3: CSARPGGALHF. In DNA form, the CDR3 reads TGCAGTGCTAGACCCGGGGGGGCCCTCCACTTT.

This clone was observed at least ten times. The rearrangement joins TRBV12-5 to TRBJ2-1; 10 bases align to TRBD2. V lost 4 bases and J lost 3; bases outside the gene matches: 9. This CDR3 has 17 amino acids. Germline V gene data show CDR1 as LGHNT and CDR2 as FRNRAP. CDR3 sequence: CASGSDFSGRYYNEQFF. CDR3 in DNA: TGTGCTAGTGGTTCCGACTTTAGCGGGAGGTACTACAATGAGCAGTTCTTC.

This clone was observed a few times. The V gene is TRBV24-1, the J gene TRBJ2-1; TRBD2 aligns across 8 bases. The CDR3 has 16 amino acids. V was pared by 3 bases and J by 5 bases, with 8 bases of the junction left unmatched. Germline CDR1 KGHDR, CDR2 SFDVKD. The CDR3 sequence is CATSDGSGMAHNEQFF. CDR3 nucleotides: TGTGCCACCAGTGATGGTAGCGGGATGGCACACAATGAGCAGTTCTTC.

This clone was counted a few times. Germline and junction disagree at one end, which may indicate a read error. The V call is TRBV7-8, the J call TRBJ2-2, with 7 bases fitting TRBD1. The CDR3 runs 15 residues. The germline gives CDR1 SGHVS, CDR2 FQNEAQ. CDR3 DNA sequence: TGTGCCAGCAGTTTAGGGACAGCGCTTACCGGGGAGCTGTTTTTT. Translating it yields CASSLGTALTGELFF.

This chain uses TRBV11-2 with TRBJ1-1; TRBD1 is a possible D gene (5 bases). V was cut by 7 bases and J by 5 bases, with 14 bases left in between. CDR3 length: 13 residues. Germline V gene sequence: CDR1 SGHAT, CDR2 FQNNGV. CDR3 loop: CASTDGGLTEAFF. The CDR3 DNA is TGTGCCAGCACGGACGGGGGTTTGACTGAAGCTTTCTTT.

Remarks on this clone: A much larger clone differs from this one at a single base, so this may be a read error. Other DNA sequences in the sample encode the same CDR3. The chain joins TRBV3-1 to TRBJ2-1, with 11 bases lining up with TRBD2. Trimming took 6 bases from V and 3 from J; bases not matched to a gene: 10. The CDR3 is 17 amino acids. Germline-derived CDR1 and CDR2 are LGHDT and YNNKEL (reference sequence). The CDR3 region has the DNA TGTGCCAGCAGTCAGGTGGCCGGGACTAGCGGCTACAATGAGCAGTTCTTC. This translates into CASSQVAGTSGYNEQFF.

This clone was seen only a few times. The junction does not match germline at one end; this may be a read error. This chain joins TRBV28 and TRBJ2-1, with 7 nucleotides matching TRBD1. The CDR3 extends over 15 amino acids. Looked up from germline, CDR1 is MDHEN and CDR2 is SYDVKM. The CDR3, as DNA: TGTGCCAGCAAACAACGACAGGGATCAGGCAATGAGCAATTCTTC. Encoded protein: CASKQRQGSGNEQFF.

This clone was recorded at least ten times. The chain is built from TRBV9 and TRBJ2-1; 9 bases agree with TRBD2. Germline V gene lookup returns CDR1 SGDLS and CDR2 YYNGEE. With 0 bases clipped from V and 8 bases from J, the junction kept 3 bases outside the gene matches. This CDR3 comprises 14 residues. The CDR3 DNA follows: TGTGCCAGCAGCGTAGATGCGGGAGGGTATGAGCAGTTCTTC. Its translation: CASSVDAGGYEQFF.

The chain recombines TRBV28 with TRBJ1-3, with D perhaps matching TRBD1 (5 bases). With 2 bases removed from V and 0 bases from J, the gap between germline ends came to 14 bases. Germline loops: CDR1 MDHEN, CDR2 SYDVKM. CDR3 size: 17 residues. CDR3 in DNA: TGTGCCAGCAGTTTAAGGTCAGGGCTTTACTCTGGAAACACCATATATTTT. Its translation: CASSLRSGLYSGNTIYF. Together with reference TRBV28 and TRBJ1-3, the CDR3 gives the full variable domain: DVKVTQSSRYLVKRTGEKVFLECVQDMDHENMFWYRQDPGLGLRLIYFSYDVKMKEKGDIPEGYSVSREKKERFSLILESASTNQTSMYLCASSLRSGLYSGNTIYFGEGSWLTVV.

This clone was counted many times. The rearrangement uses TRBV7-9 and TRBJ1-1, with D unresolved. Germline loops: CDR1 SEHNR, CDR2 FQNEAQ (reference sequence). The CDR3 consists of 13 residues. Between the trimmed V and J ends, which lost 1 base and 5 bases, there was a span of 8 bases. The DNA of the CDR3 is TGTGCCAGCAGCTTAGACCGGGAGACTGAAGCTTTCTTT. Encoded protein: CASSLDRETEAFF.

This clone has just one count. CDR3: CASSRAKNWGSYNEQFF. CDR3 coding DNA: TGCGCCAGCAGTCGGGCAAAGAACTGGGGCTCCTACAATGAGCAGTTCTTC. The chain employs TRBV5-1 and TRBJ2-1; D is unclear. Between the trimmed V and J ends, which lost 5 bases and 0 bases, there was a span of 18 bases. There are 17 residues in the CDR3. Germline-derived CDR1 and CDR2 are SGHRS and YFSETQ.

In its sample, this clone was seen a few times. The chain recombines TRBV6-2 or TRBV6-3 with TRBJ2-1, with D possibly matching TRBD2 (5 bases). Trimming removed 7 bases at V and 6 bases at J, with 22 bases between. CDR1 is MNHEY and CDR2 is SVGEGT in the germline V gene. There are 16 residues in the CDR3. The CDR3 is CASILLGAVETNEQFF. The DNA for the CDR3 is TGTGCCAGCATCCTACTAGGAGCGGTAGAGACCAATGAGCAGTTCTTC.

V is TRBV5-1 and J is TRBJ1-2; TRBD1 is a possible D gene (5 bases). This CDR3 region has 13 residues. CDR1 and CDR2 (germline): SGHRS, YFSETQ. The ends were cut back, 5 bases at V and 3 bases at J, with 11 bases in the middle. The CDR3 protein is CASRQDRDYGYTF. CDR3 DNA sequence: TGCGCCAGCAGACAGGACCGAGACTATGGCTACACCTTC.

This clone was found many times. The rearrangement uses TRBV5-1 and TRBJ1-1; TRBD1 might be the D (5 bases). V lost 3 bases, J lost 1 base, and 16 bases lay in between. CDR1 is SGHRS, CDR2 YFSETQ, per germline. There are 16 residues in the CDR3. The CDR3 loop is CASSWEGEFRNTEAFF. CDR3 bases: TGCGCCAGCAGCTGGGAAGGGGAGTTTAGGAACACTGAAGCTTTCTTT.

This clone was seen more than once but under ten times. A much more abundant neighbour one base away suggests this may be a read error. The chain is built from TRBV29-1 and TRBJ2-2; D might be TRBD2 (5 bases). Germline V gene sequence: CDR1 SQVTM, CDR2 ANQGSEA. Trimming shortened V by 7 bases and J by 6 bases, and 12 bases separated the two germline ends. This CDR3 has 12 residues. The CDR3 bases are TGCAGCGCTAGCCCGTGCCCCGGGGAGCTGTTTTTT. As protein: CSASPCPGELFF.

The chain links TRBV6-2 or TRBV6-3 to TRBJ2-1; either TRBD1 or TRBD2 may supply D (5 bases each). The CDR3 sequence is 14 residues long. V lost 7 bases and J lost 9, with 19 bases in between. The germline V gene encodes CDR1 MNHEY and CDR2 SVGEGT. CDR3 coding DNA: TGTGCCAGCACCGCTCCGGGACCATGGGGTGAGCAGTTCTTC. Amino acids: CASTAPGPWGEQFF.